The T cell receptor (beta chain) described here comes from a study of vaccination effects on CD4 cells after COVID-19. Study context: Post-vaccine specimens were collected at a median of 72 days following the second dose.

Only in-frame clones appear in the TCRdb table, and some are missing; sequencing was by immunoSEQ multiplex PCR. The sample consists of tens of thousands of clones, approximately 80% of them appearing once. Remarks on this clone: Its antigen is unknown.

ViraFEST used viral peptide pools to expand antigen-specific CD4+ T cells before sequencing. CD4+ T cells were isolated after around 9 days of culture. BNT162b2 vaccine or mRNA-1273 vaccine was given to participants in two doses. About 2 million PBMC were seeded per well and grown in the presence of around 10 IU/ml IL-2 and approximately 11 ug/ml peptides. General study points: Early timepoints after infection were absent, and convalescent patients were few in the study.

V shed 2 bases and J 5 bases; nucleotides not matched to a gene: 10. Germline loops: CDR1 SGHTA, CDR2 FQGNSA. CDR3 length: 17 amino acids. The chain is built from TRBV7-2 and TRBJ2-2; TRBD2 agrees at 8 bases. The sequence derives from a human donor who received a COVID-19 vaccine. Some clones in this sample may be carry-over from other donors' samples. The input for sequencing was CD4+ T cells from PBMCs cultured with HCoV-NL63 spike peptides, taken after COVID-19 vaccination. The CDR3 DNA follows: TGTGCCAGCAGCTTACTGTTTTTAGCGGGGACTACCGGGGAGCTGTTTTTT. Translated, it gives CASSLLFLAGTTGELFF.